This TCR beta chain was retrieved from a study of shared T cell receptors in the human thymus. Germline lookup yields CDR1 MGHRA and CDR2 YSYEKL. This CDR3 is built from 21 residues. Trimming at V came to 4 bases and at J to 3 bases, leaving 23 bases not matched to a gene. Assay: immunoSEQ multiplex PCR; the TCRdb copy retains only in-frame clones and omits some. The table has some 760,000 clones, approximately 83% seen once; the top ten hold about 0.0098%. The data also belong to a second study, concerning human thymus T cells.

This rearrangement joins TRBV4-1 to TRBJ2-3, with 9 nucleotides matching TRBD2. The sequence was obtained from a girl under three years old with a congenital heart defect. The sample taken for sequencing was thymocytes. CDR3 sequence (DNA): TGCGCCAGCAGCCTTCGCGCCTGGGGCAGCGGAGTGAGCGGGGGGACAGATACGCAGTATTTT. Protein sequence: CASSLRAWGSGVSGGTDTQYF.